This TCR beta chain emerged from a study of a mutant IDH1 vaccine in newly diagnosed glioma. Study-wide background: Treated patients comprised 62.5% males and roughly 40% females, mean age approximately 42 years.

The V and J ends lost 4 bases and 4 bases, in that order; junction bases with no gene match: 1. The germline V gene has CDR1 MNHNS and CDR2 SASEGT. CDR3 length equals 15 residues. Time point in this sample: week 11, during vaccination. Topical imiquimod accompanied each vaccine dose, which consisted of 300 ug of mutant IDH1 20-mer peptide. This table comes from immunoSEQ multiplex PCR, and its TCRdb copy is limited to in-frame clones, with some not included. The sample shows about 67,000 clones, around 91% of them seen only once. Worth noting for this clone: Its cognate antigen is unknown.

The sequence derives from a man aged 35 to 55 with glioma. The source material was PBMCs, sampled from a glioma patient whose treatment included an IDH1 peptide vaccine. This chain links TRBV6-1 with TRBJ2-3; 14 bases are shared with TRBD2. CDR3 coding DNA: TGTGCCAGCAGTGGACTAGCGGGAGGGCCAGATACGCAGTATTTT. Its protein is CASSGLAGGPDTQYF.